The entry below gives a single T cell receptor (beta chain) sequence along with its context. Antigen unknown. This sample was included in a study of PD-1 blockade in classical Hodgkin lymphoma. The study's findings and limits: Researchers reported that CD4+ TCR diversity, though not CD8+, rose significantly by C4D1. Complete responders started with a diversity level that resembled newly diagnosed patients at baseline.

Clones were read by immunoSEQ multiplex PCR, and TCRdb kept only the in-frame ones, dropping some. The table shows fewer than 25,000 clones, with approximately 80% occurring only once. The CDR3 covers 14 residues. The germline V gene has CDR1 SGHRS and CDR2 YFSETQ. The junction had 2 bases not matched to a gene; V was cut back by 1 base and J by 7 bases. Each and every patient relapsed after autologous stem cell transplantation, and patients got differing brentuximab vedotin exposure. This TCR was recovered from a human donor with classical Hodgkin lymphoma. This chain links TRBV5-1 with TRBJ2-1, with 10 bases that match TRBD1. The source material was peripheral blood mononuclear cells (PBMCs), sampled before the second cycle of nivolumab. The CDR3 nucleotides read TGCGCCAGCAGCTTGAAGGGACAGGGGAATGAGCAGTTCTTC. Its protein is CASSLKGQGNEQFF.